The source of this T cell receptor beta chain is a study of beta chain features in type 1 diabetes. General study results and limits: A closer apparent resemblance between naive, central memory and Treg TCRB repertoires was seen in patients than in healthy donors. Individuals with type 1 diabetes displayed fewer insertions and more deletions at VDJ junctions. Any role of HLA type in TCRB rearrangement remained unresolved here. Researchers report that Type 1 diabetes patients had moderately but significantly shorter TCRB CDR3s across all four CD4+ subsets.

V dropped 7 bases and J dropped 4; count of bases not matched to a gene: 7. The V gene's germline CDR1 is LGHNA and CDR2 YSLEER. This CDR3 has 15 residues. This clone was detected only a few times. Its antigen is undetermined. Reverse transcribing all isolated RNA meant expressed TCRB transcripts were sequenced. Profiled with immunoSEQ multiplex PCR; TCRdb holds only in-frame clones, not every one. The repertoire consists of about 300,000 clones, with roughly 12% occurring once and the leading ten covering over 0.014%. This chain joins TRBV4-3 and TRBJ2-1; 10 positions match TRBD2. Sequenced: naive CD4+ T cells from blood. This receptor was taken from a woman aged 18-30 years with type 1 diabetes. The CDR3 reads CASTRGLAVYNEQFF. The DNA of the CDR3 is TGCGCCAGCACCCGAGGACTAGCGGTGTACAATGAGCAGTTCTTC.